This TCR beta chain was sequenced for a study of T cell responses to AZD1222 COVID-19 vaccine. Study-wide points: Among vaccine-associated CD4 TCRs, coverage spanned spike, with dominance at 160-218 and 743-854. Among AZD1222 vaccinees, only five to seven were seropositive at baseline.

Clones were sequenced by immunoSEQ multiplex PCR, and TCRdb holds only the in-frame ones, with some missing. The data hold about 160,000 clones, with about 91% observed a single time. A single count supports this clone. As yet, its antigen is unknown. The receptor was derived from an adult in good health. The sequencing used peripheral blood, collected on day 0 of MenACWY control vaccination.

The CDR3 bases are TGTGCCAGCAGTTACGGACAGGGGGCCTCTGAAGCTTTCTTT. The encoded protein is CASSYGQGASEAFF. V and J are TRBV28 and TRBJ1-1; 11 bases are shared with TRBD1. CDR3 length: 14 amino acids. Per germline, CDR1 MDHEN and CDR2 SYDVKM. The V segment lost 4 bases and the J segment 6 bases; nucleotides outside the gene matches: 4.